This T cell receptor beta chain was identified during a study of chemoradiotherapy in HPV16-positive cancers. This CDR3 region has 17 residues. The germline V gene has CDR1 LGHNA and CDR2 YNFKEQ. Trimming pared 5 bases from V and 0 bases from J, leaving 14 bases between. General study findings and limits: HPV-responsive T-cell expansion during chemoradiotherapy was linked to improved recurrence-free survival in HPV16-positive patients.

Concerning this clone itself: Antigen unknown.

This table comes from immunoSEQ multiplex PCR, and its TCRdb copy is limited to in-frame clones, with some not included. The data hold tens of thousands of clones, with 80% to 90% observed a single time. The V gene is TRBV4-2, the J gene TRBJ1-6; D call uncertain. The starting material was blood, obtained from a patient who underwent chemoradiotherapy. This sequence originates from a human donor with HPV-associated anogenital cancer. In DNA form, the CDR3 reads TGTGCCAGCAGCTTGGCCGTACGGAGCTCCTATAATTCACCCCTCCACTTT. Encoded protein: CASSLAVRSSYNSPLHF.